Listed below are T cell receptor beta chains from one sample, sequenced in a study of blood T cell repertoires in COVID-19. The method was immunoSEQ multiplex PCR; TCRdb's version includes in-frame clones alone and lacks a portion of them. Here the sample spans 20,000 to 30,000 clones, about 92% being singletons. The sample taken for sequencing was peripheral blood. These receptors were taken from a human donor in a cohort sampled during active COVID-19. Both conserved end residues are part of each CDR3. Each record gives: J gene, D gene, clone size, V gene, CDR3 DNA, CDR3 protein. A D gene is named only where the DNA matches it firmly. Expanded clones are given a class, and other clones once, few, many or no size at all.

j_call: TRBJ1-2; d_call: NA; clone_size: few; v_call: TRBV21-1; cdr3_nt: TGTGCCAGCAGCGCAAGAAGTAGGGGACAGGGTGGGGCTGGCTACACCTTC; cdr3_aa: CASSARSRGQGGAGYTF
j_call: TRBJ2-6; d_call: TRBD1; clone_size: NA; v_call: TRBV28; cdr3_nt: TGTGCCAGCAGGTCTCCGGGACAGGGTTCCGGGGCCAACGTCCTGACTTTC; cdr3_aa: CASRSPGQGSGANVLTF
j_call: TRBJ1-2; d_call: TRBD1; clone_size: few; v_call: TRBV4-1; cdr3_nt: TGCGCCAGCAGCCAAGGCTACAGGGGTATCGATGTCTACACCTTC; cdr3_aa: CASSQGYRGIDVYTF
j_call: TRBJ2-6; d_call: TRBD1; clone_size: NA; v_call: TRBV13; cdr3_nt: TGTGCCAGCAGCCGGGGGTGGGGACAGGCGGTCTCTGGGGCCAACGTCCTGACTTTC; cdr3_aa: CASSRGWGQAVSGANVLTF
j_call: TRBJ1-4; d_call: NA; clone_size: NA; v_call: TRBV5-8; cdr3_nt: TGTGCCAGCAGCCGACCGGGACTGAAGAATGAAAAACTGTTTTTT; cdr3_aa: CASSRPGLKNEKLFF
j_call: TRBJ1-6; d_call: NA; clone_size: few; v_call: TRBV10-1; cdr3_nt: TGCGCCAGCAGTGAGTCGATTGGGGGGAGTTCACCCCTCCACTTT; cdr3_aa: CASSESIGGSSPLHF
j_call: TRBJ2-1; d_call: TRBD1; clone_size: NA; v_call: TRBV24-1; cdr3_nt: TGTGCCACCAGTGTAAGGACAGGGGGTATGTCTTCCGGTCGCAATGAGCAGTTCTTC; cdr3_aa: CATSVRTGGMSSGRNEQFF
j_call: TRBJ2-2; d_call: NA; clone_size: NA; v_call: TRBV19; cdr3_nt: TGTGCCAGTAAGGTGGGACACCTGAACACCGGGGAGCTGTTTTTT; cdr3_aa: CASKVGHLNTGELFF
j_call: TRBJ1-1; d_call: NA; clone_size: NA; v_call: TRBV20-1; cdr3_nt: TGCAGTGCTAGTCCAACACTGAACACTGAAGCTTTCTTT; cdr3_aa: CSASPTLNTEAFF
j_call: TRBJ2-3; d_call: TRBD2; clone_size: NA; v_call: TRBV5-1; cdr3_nt: TGCGCCAGCAGCCCATGGACTAGCGGATCTAGCACAGATACGCAGTATTTT; cdr3_aa: CASSPWTSGSSTDTQYF
j_call: TRBJ2-2; d_call: TRBD1; clone_size: once; v_call: TRBV5-6; cdr3_nt: TGTGCCAGCAGCCCAGGGGGTTACACCGGGGAGCTGTTTTTT; cdr3_aa: CASSPGGYTGELFF
j_call: TRBJ1-1; d_call: TRBD1; clone_size: once; v_call: TRBV19; cdr3_nt: TGTGCCAGTAGTATTCAAGGGGGCATGAACACTGAAGCTTTCTTT; cdr3_aa: CASSIQGGMNTEAFF
j_call: TRBJ2-3; d_call: NA; clone_size: NA; v_call: TRBV3-1/TRBV3-2; cdr3_nt: TGTGCCAGCAGCCGCGCCGATACGCAGTATTTT; cdr3_aa: CASSRADTQYF
j_call: TRBJ2-1; d_call: TRBD1; clone_size: NA; v_call: TRBV7-9; cdr3_nt: TGTGCCAGCAGCTTAACCGGGACAGGGACCAATGAGCAGTTCTTC; cdr3_aa: CASSLTGTGTNEQFF
j_call: TRBJ1-4; d_call: NA; clone_size: NA; v_call: TRBV28; cdr3_nt: TGTGCCAGCAGTAGGGAGTGGTTGGAAAAACTGTTTTTT; cdr3_aa: CASSREWLEKLFF
j_call: TRBJ2-1; d_call: NA; clone_size: NA; v_call: TRBV19; cdr3_nt: TGTGCCAGTAGTATAGCTAGCGTGGATGAGCAGTTCTTC; cdr3_aa: CASSIASVDEQFF
j_call: TRBJ2-3; d_call: TRBD2; clone_size: NA; v_call: TRBV5-1; cdr3_nt: TGCGCCAGCAGCCCCTACTTGAGCGGGGGAAGCACAGATACGCAGTATTTT; cdr3_aa: CASSPYLSGGSTDTQYF
j_call: TRBJ1-1; d_call: TRBD1; clone_size: NA; v_call: TRBV6-1; cdr3_nt: TGTGCCAGCAGTGAACTTGGCCAGGGGGAGACCACTGAAGCTTTCTTT; cdr3_aa: CASSELGQGETTEAFF
j_call: TRBJ1-5; d_call: NA; clone_size: NA; v_call: TRBV3-1/TRBV3-2; cdr3_nt: TGTGCCAGCGGAGGGATGAGCAATCAGCCCCAGCATTTT; cdr3_aa: CASGGMSNQPQHF
j_call: TRBJ1-3; d_call: TRBD1; clone_size: few; v_call: TRBV5-4; cdr3_nt: TGTGCCAGCAGCAAGACAGGGGGCTACAAGGGAAACACCATATATTTT; cdr3_aa: CASSKTGGYKGNTIYF
j_call: TRBJ1-3; d_call: NA; clone_size: NA; v_call: TRBV21-1; cdr3_nt: TGTGCCAGCAGCACTCGAGACAGGCCGATGAGCTCTGGAAACACCATATATTTT; cdr3_aa: CASSTRDRPMSSGNTIYF
j_call: TRBJ1-5; d_call: NA; clone_size: NA; v_call: TRBV18; cdr3_nt: TGTGCCAGCTCCCCAAGGGCAGGGGATCAGCCCCAGCATTTT; cdr3_aa: CASSPRAGDQPQHF